This passage covers 23 T cell receptor beta chains from one sample sequenced in a study of blood T cell repertoires in COVID-19. Clones were sequenced by immunoSEQ multiplex PCR, and TCRdb holds only the in-frame ones, with some missing. The table records approximately 150,000 clones, more than 75% of them present only once. The specimen sequenced was peripheral blood. The receptors originated from a man aged 60 to 69 with acute or convalescent COVID-19.

The V and J genes are TRBV14 and TRBJ2-1; D gene unclear. Trimming took off 4 bases at V and 6 bases at J, with 16 bases between the two ends. The CDR3 runs 15 residues. Per germline, CDR1 SGHDN and CDR2 FVKESK. The CDR3 sequence is CASSPQITLVNEQFF. CDR3 in DNA: TGTGCCAGCAGCCCCCAGATTACTCTAGTCAATGAGCAGTTCTTC.

V is TRBV27 and J is TRBJ1-6, with 8 nucleotides matching TRBD1. Trimming removed 3 bases from V and 7 bases from J; junction bases left unmatched: 11. This CDR3 spans 17 amino acids. Per germline, CDR1 MNHEY and CDR2 SMNVEV (reference sequence). The CDR3 DNA reads as TGTGCCAGCAGTTTCCTTTCGACAGGGGACGGAAATTCACCCCTCCACTTT. Protein sequence: CASSFLSTGDGNSPLHF.

The J gene is TRBJ2-5, the V gene TRBV7-9; 7 bases fit TRBD2. V was clipped by 5 bases and J by 4 bases; unmatched bases: 4. The length of the CDR3 is 13 residues. The germline CDR1 and CDR2 sequences are SEHNR and FQNEAQ (reference sequence). In nucleotides, the CDR3 is TGTGCCAGCAGCGCCGCGGGGGTAGAGACCCAGTACTTC. Protein sequence: CASSAAGVETQYF.

This clone has only a few counts. The V call is TRBV7-9, the J call TRBJ1-6; possibly TRBD1 for D (5 bases). CDR1 SEHNR and CDR2 FQNEAQ come from the germline V gene (reference sequence). The CDR3 spans 14 residues. Deletions cut 3 bases from V and 7 bases from J, with 10 bases between. CDR3 bases: TGTGCCAGCAGCTTGGGGCAGCTCAATTCACCCCTCCACTTT. Protein: CASSLGQLNSPLHF.

This rearrangement joins TRBV10-3 to TRBJ2-5; 14 bases agree with TRBD2. After removal of 4 bases from V and 4 bases from J, the junction contained 8 bases not matched to a gene. CDR3 length equals 17 residues. Germline values: CDR1 ENHRY, CDR2 SYGVKD. The CDR3 here is CAISGYNGLAGGETQYF. As DNA, the CDR3 is TGTGCCATCAGTGGTTACAACGGACTAGCGGGAGGAGAGACCCAGTACTTC.

The chain has TRBV19 and TRBJ2-7; perhaps TRBD1 as D (6 bases). CDR3 length: 12 residues. V was clipped by 4 bases and J by 3 bases, with 7 bases between them. Germline V gene sequence: CDR1 LNHDA, CDR2 SQIVND (reference sequence). CDR3: CASSRTDYEQYF. In DNA, the CDR3 is TGTGCCAGTAGTAGGACAGACTACGAGCAGTACTTC.

The chain links TRBV24-1 to TRBJ2-1; 7 nucleotides line up with TRBD1. V dropped 4 bases and J dropped 9; count of bases not matched to a gene: 5. This CDR3 comprises 13 residues. Germline CDR1 is KGHDR and CDR2 is SFDVKD. CDR3 bases: TGTGCCACCAGTGACGACAGGGCCGTTGAGCAGTTCTTC. This gives the protein CATSDDRAVEQFF.

This clone appeared a few times. This chain uses TRBV12-5 with TRBJ2-1, with 9 bases aligning to TRBD2. The CDR3 is 15 amino acids. Germline V gene lookup returns CDR1 LGHNT and CDR2 FRNRAP. V lost 3 bases, J lost 6 bases, and 6 bases stayed unmatched. CDR3 DNA sequence: TGTGCTAGTGGTTTAGCGGGAGGTCAGAGCAATGAGCAGTTCTTC. Amino acids: CASGLAGGQSNEQFF.

This clone was observed a few times. The V and J genes are TRBV19 and TRBJ2-2; a possible D gene is TRBD2 (6 bases). CDR3 length: 17 amino acids. The germline V gene encodes CDR1 LNHDA and CDR2 SQIVND (reference sequence). V shed 3 bases and J shed 3 bases, with 17 bases lying between them. The CDR3 loop is CASSIYSGLMDTGELFF. CDR3 nucleotides: TGTGCCAGTAGTATTTACAGCGGGCTTATGGACACCGGGGAGCTGTTTTTT.

CDR3 sequence: CATNSGTGEPYEQYF. The CDR3 nucleotides read TGTGCCACCAACTCCGGGACAGGGGAACCCTACGAGCAGTACTTC. This chain links TRBV19 with TRBJ2-7; 10 nucleotides agree with TRBD1. This CDR3 comprises 15 residues. In germline, CDR1 is LNHDA, CDR2 SQIVND (reference sequence). The V segment lost 10 bases and the J segment 2 bases; nucleotides outside the gene matches: 11.

The rearrangement uses TRBV5-1 and TRBJ2-1, with 12 bases aligning to TRBD2. The CDR3 consists of 15 residues. Per the germline V gene, CDR1 is SGHRS and CDR2 is YFSETQ. The junction had 4 bases not matched to a gene; V was cut back by 0 bases and J by 9 bases. The CDR3 DNA is TGCGCCAGCAGCTTGGAACTAGCGGGAGGAGGTGAGCAGTTCTTC. Its translation is CASSLELAGGGEQFF.

This clone was seen just once. The CDR3 DNA reads as TGTGCCAGCAGCTCCTGGACAGAATTCTACAATGAGCAGTTCTTC. It codes for CASSSWTEFYNEQFF. The chain combines TRBV11-2 with TRBJ2-1, with a weak D call TRBD1 (6 bases). The length of the CDR3 is 15 residues. Trimming cost V 4 bases and J 3 bases, with 13 bases left between them. Germline CDR1 is SGHAT and CDR2 is FQNNGV.

The chain links TRBV21-1 to TRBJ2-2; the table's D call TRBD1 went unverified against the DNA. TRBV21-1 is deemed a pseudogene. The CDR3 spans 15 residues. The CDR3: CASSNMAGVPGELFF. In DNA, the CDR3 is TGTGCCAGCAGCAACATGGCAGGGGTCCCCGGGGAGCTGTTTTTT.

This clone turned up a few times. CDR3 amino acids: CASGGYPYNEQFF. CDR3 sequence (DNA): TGTGCCAGCGGGGGGTACCCCTACAATGAGCAGTTCTTC. The chain couples TRBV2 to TRBJ2-1; D is possibly TRBD2 (6 bases). The CDR3 extends over 13 amino acids. Deletions cut 8 bases from V and 2 bases from J, with 10 bases between. The germline V gene encodes CDR1 SNHLY and CDR2 FYNNEI.

The chain employs TRBV6-5 and TRBJ2-3, with 7 bases aligning to TRBD1. Germline loops: CDR1 MNHEY, CDR2 SVGAGI. The CDR3 is 14 residues long. V dropped 5 bases and J dropped 4; count of bases not matched to a gene: 6. CDR3 protein: CASSPNTGADTQYF. The CDR3 DNA is TGTGCCAGCAGTCCCAACACAGGGGCAGATACGCAGTATTTT.

This clone has only a few counts. This chain links TRBV28 with TRBJ2-7; D is perhaps TRBD2 (5 bases). This CDR3 is built from 11 residues. CDR1 is MDHEN, CDR2 SYDVKM, per germline. Trimming left V 7 bases short and J 3 bases short, with 7 bases between. CDR3 bases: TGTGCCAGCATTGGGAGCTACGAGCAGTACTTC. This sequence encodes CASIGSYEQYF.

The CDR3 is CASSLGRSFGETQYF. The CDR3 DNA reads as TGTGCCAGTAGCCTCGGAAGGAGTTTCGGAGAGACCCAGTACTTC. V usage is TRBV19 and J usage is TRBJ2-5; D is ambiguous. The CDR3 runs to 15 residues. The V and J ends lost 6 bases and 4 bases respectively, with 18 bases between them. Germline values: CDR1 LNHDA, CDR2 SQIVND (reference sequence).

The chain carries TRBV27 and TRBJ2-4; 8 bases match TRBD2. The CDR3 sequence is 17 residues long. Germline V CDR1 and CDR2: MNHEY, SMNVEV (reference sequence). V trimming: 4 bases; J trimming: 3 bases; junction bases outside the gene matches: 11. CDR3 residues: CASSSAGAGEHKNIQYF. The DNA for the CDR3 is TGTGCCAGCAGTTCCGCGGGAGCGGGAGAACACAAAAACATTCAGTACTTC.

In its sample, this clone was seen a few times. The chain has TRBV6-5 and TRBJ2-5; 7 nucleotides match TRBD1. V lost 5 bases to trimming and J lost 0 bases; unmatched junction nucleotides: 6. The CDR3 is 15 amino acids. Germline CDR1 reads MNHEY; CDR2 reads SVGAGI. CDR3 region: CASSKQDRYQETQYF. The CDR3 DNA follows: TGTGCCAGCAGTAAACAGGACAGGTACCAAGAGACCCAGTACTTC.

The chain carries TRBV6-5 and TRBJ1-2; 7 bases align to TRBD1. Germline V gene sequence: CDR1 MNHEY, CDR2 SVGAGI. The CDR3 is made up of 15 amino acids. J gave up 3 bases and V 1 base, and 5 bases lay outside the gene matches. DNA of the CDR3: TGTGCCAGCAGTTACTTGGGACAGCCTCACTATGGCTACACCTTC. Its translation: CASSYLGQPHYGYTF.

V is TRBV15 and J is TRBJ1-1; 10 positions agree with TRBD1. The CDR3 has 15 residues. Germline CDR1 LNHNV, CDR2 YYDKDF (reference sequence). The ends lost 0 bases at V and 6 bases at J; junction bases unmatched: 4. CDR3 nucleotide sequence: TGTGCCACCAGCAGAGACCGGGACAGGGGACCTGAAGCTTTCTTT. Its protein is CATSRDRDRGPEAFF. Full variable domain (missing parts from reference TRBV15 and TRBJ1-1): DAMVIQNPRYQVTQFGKPVTLSCSQTLNHNVMYWYQQKSSQAPKLLFHYYDKDFNNEADTPDNFQSRRPNTSFCFLDIRSPGLGDTAMYLCATSRDRDRGPEAFFGQGTRLTVV.

This rearrangement joins TRBV5-1 to TRBJ1-1; 8 nucleotides align to TRBD1. The CDR3 spans 15 residues. The germline CDR1 and CDR2 sequences are SGHRS and YFSETQ. Trimming cost V 2 bases and J 1 base; bases outside gene matches: 4. In DNA form, the CDR3 reads TGCGCCAGCAGCTTATCCGGGACAGGGAACACTGAAGCTTTCTTT. It is translated as CASSLSGTGNTEAFF.

On this clone: Just one base apart from a much larger clone, this may be a read error. The chain has TRBV19 and TRBJ2-3; 7 nucleotides agree with TRBD1. The CDR3 contains 13 residues. Per the germline V gene, CDR1 is LNHDA and CDR2 is SQIVND (reference sequence). The V segment lost 6 bases and the J segment 1 base; nucleotides outside the gene matches: 1. CDR3 region: CASRTGGTDTQYF. CDR3 DNA: TGTGCCAGTAGAACAGGGGGCACAGATACGCAGTATTTT.